The 8 T cell receptor beta chains in this list originate from one sample, sequenced in a study of T-cell reconstitution after alpha-beta-depleted transplantation in children. For TCRbeta, the library was prepared with unique molecular identifiers. In TCRdb, the PCR reads were re-called with MiXCR into one record per CDR3 protein. The sample consists of over 200,000 distinct CDR3 sequences, around 10% of them appearing once. The material was PBMCs from the stem cell graft donor, obtained from the stem cell graft. The receptor set was obtained from a human donor who donated a stem cell graft to a child with acute lymphoblastic leukemia.

This clonotype appeared many times. The chain couples TRBV11-2 to TRBJ2-1; possibly TRBD1 for D (5 bases). CDR3 length equals 14 residues. V dropped 5 bases and J dropped 6 bases, with 14 bases sitting between them. Germline CDR1 is SGHAT and CDR2 is FQNNGV. CDR3 sequence reads: CASSPLAGINEQFF. In DNA form, the CDR3 reads TGTGCCAGCAGCCCCTTGGCAGGGATCAATGAGCAGTTCTTC.

CDR3 loop: CASSPQGLAGANVLTF. CDR3 DNA sequence: TGTGCCAGCTCACCCCAAGGGCTTGCAGGGGCCAACGTCCTGACTTTC. This chain links TRBV18 with TRBJ2-6; D is undetermined. V lost 3 bases and J lost 4, with 13 bases in between. Germline V gives CDR1 KGHSH, CDR2 LQKENI. The length of the CDR3 is 16 residues.

The rearrangement joins TRBV7-6 to TRBJ1-2, with D uncertain. V lost 5 bases to trimming and J lost 3 bases, with 10 bases between them. The CDR3 covers 13 residues. Per the germline V gene, CDR1 is SGHVS and CDR2 is FNYEAQ. The CDR3 reads CASSLHRDYGYTF. CDR3 coding DNA: TGTGCCAGCAGCCTTCACAGAGACTATGGCTACACCTTC. The full variable domain, in which reference TRBV7-6 and TRBJ1-2 provide the parts outside the CDR3, is GAGVSQSPRYKVTKRGQDVALRCDPISGHVSLYWYRQALGQGPEFLTYFNYEAQQDKSGLPNDRFSAERPEGSISTLTIQRTEQRDSAMYRCASSLHRDYGYTFGSGTRLTVV.

This sequence joins TRBV20-1 and TRBJ2-7, with TRBD1 matching 11 bases. This CDR3 has 15 residues. Germline V CDR1 and CDR2: DFQATT, SNEGSKA (reference sequence). The V segment lost 4 bases and the J segment 3 bases; nucleotides outside the gene matches: 8. The DNA of the CDR3 is TGCAGTGCTACCCGGACAGGGGGCTACATCTACGAGCAGTACTTC. The encoded protein is CSATRTGGYIYEQYF.

A few counts support this clonotype. V and J are TRBV4-3 and TRBJ2-5; a possible D gene is TRBD2 (6 bases). The CDR3 consists of 14 residues. Trimming removed 1 base at V and 5 bases at J, with 11 bases between. Germline V gene data show CDR1 as LGHNA and CDR2 as YSLEER. The CDR3 here is CASSQGLGAETQYF. CDR3 in DNA: TGCGCCAGCAGCCAAGGACTAGGTGCGGAGACCCAGTACTTC.

This clonotype was counted only a few times. The chain is built from TRBV5-1 and TRBJ1-6, with a possible D match to TRBD1 (5 bases). The CDR3 covers 14 residues. Per germline, CDR1 SGHRS and CDR2 YFSETQ. The V and J ends lost 0 bases and 7 bases respectively, with 8 bases between them. Written as DNA, the CDR3 is TGCGCCAGCAGCTTGGACAGGAAGAATTCACCCCTCCACTTT. It translates to CASSLDRKNSPLHF.

V is TRBV13 and J is TRBJ2-1; 13 positions match TRBD2. Unmatched junction bases numbered 10, after V lost 4 bases and J lost 10 bases. The CDR3 loop spans 16 amino acids. The V gene's germline CDR1 is PRHDT and CDR2 FYEKMQ (reference sequence). CDR3 protein: CASSSNGLAGAGEQFF. In DNA, the CDR3 is TGTGCCAGCAGCTCCAATGGACTAGCGGGAGCGGGAGAGCAGTTCTTC.

The sample holds many counts of this clonotype. The chain recombines TRBV12-3 or TRBV12-4 with TRBJ1-5; a weak D match, TRBD1 (6 bases). Trimming cost V 3 bases and J 2 bases, with 11 bases left between them. This CDR3 is 15 amino acids long. DNA for the CDR3: TGTGCCAGCAGTTTTAATCCAGGGGGCAATCAGCCCCAGCATTTT. Protein sequence: CASSFNPGGNQPQHF.